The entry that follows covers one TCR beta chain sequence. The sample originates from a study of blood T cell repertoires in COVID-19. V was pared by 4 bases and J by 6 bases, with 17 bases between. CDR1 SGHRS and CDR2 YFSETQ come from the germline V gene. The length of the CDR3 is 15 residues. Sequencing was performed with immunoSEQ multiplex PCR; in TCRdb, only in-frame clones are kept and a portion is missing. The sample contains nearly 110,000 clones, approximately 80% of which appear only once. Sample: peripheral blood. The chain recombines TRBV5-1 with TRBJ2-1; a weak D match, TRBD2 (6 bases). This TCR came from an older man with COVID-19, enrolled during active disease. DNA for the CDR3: TGCGCCAGCAGCCCGGACCGGGGGAGTTTCAATGAGCAGTTCTTC. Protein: CASSPDRGSFNEQFF.